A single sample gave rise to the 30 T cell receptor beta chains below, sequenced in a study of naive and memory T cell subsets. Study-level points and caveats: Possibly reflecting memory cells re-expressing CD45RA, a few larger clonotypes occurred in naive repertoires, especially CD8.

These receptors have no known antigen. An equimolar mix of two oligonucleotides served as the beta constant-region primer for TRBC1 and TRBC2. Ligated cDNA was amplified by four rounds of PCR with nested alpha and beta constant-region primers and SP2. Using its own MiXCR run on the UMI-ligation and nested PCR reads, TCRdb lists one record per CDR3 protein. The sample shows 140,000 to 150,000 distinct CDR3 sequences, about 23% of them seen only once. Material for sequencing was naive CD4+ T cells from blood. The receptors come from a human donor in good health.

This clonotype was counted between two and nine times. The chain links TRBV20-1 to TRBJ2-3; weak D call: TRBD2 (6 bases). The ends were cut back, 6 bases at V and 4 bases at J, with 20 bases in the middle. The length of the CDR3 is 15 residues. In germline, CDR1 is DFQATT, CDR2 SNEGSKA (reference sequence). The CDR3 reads CSALTLAAKADTQYF. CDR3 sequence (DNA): TGCAGTGCCCTAACATTAGCGGCGAAGGCAGATACGCAGTATTTT.

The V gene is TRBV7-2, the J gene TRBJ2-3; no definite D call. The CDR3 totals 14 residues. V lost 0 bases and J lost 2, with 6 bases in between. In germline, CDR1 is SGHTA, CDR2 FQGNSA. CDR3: CASSLAANTDTQYF. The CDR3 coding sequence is TGTGCCAGCAGCTTAGCCGCGAACACAGATACGCAGTATTTT.

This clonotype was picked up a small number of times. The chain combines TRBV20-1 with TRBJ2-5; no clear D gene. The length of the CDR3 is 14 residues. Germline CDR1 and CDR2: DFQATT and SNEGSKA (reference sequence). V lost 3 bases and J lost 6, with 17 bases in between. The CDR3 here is CSARSNQRRKTQYF. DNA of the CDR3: TGCAGTGCTAGGTCTAACCAGCGCCGGAAGACCCAGTACTTC.

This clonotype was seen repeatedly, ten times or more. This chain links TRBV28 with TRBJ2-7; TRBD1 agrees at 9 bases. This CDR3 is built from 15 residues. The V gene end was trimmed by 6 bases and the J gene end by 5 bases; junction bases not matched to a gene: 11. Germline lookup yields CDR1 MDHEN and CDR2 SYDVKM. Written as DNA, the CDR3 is TGTGCCAGCAGGGGGACAGGGCCATCTCGGAACGAGCAGTACTTC. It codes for CASRGTGPSRNEQYF. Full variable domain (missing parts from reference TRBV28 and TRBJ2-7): DVKVTQSSRYLVKRTGEKVFLECVQDMDHENMFWYRQDPGLGLRLIYFSYDVKMKEKGDIPEGYSVSREKKERFSLILESASTNQTSMYLCASRGTGPSRNEQYFGPGTRLTVT.

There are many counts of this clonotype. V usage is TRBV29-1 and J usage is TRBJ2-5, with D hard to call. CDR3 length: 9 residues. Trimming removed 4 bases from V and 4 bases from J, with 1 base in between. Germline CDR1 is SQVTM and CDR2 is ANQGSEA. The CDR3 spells CSVGETQYF. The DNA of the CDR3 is TGCAGCGTTGGAGAGACCCAGTACTTC.

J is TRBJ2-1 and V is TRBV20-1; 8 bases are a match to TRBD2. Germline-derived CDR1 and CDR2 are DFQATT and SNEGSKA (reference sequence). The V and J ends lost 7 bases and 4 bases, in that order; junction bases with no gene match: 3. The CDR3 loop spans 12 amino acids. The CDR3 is CSGLAGYNEQFF. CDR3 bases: TGCAGTGGTTTAGCGGGATACAATGAGCAGTTCTTC.

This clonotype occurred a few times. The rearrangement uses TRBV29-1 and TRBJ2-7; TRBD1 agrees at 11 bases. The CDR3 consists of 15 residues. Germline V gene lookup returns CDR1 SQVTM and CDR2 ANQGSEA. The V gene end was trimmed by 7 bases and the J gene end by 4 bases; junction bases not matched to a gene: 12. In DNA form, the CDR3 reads TGCAGCGCTGGACGCGGGACAGGGGGACTGTACGAGCAGTACTTC. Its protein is CSAGRGTGGLYEQYF.

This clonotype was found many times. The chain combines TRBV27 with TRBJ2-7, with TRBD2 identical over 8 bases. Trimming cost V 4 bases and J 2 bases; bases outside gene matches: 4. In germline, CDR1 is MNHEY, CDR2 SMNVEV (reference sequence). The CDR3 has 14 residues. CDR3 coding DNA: TGTGCCAGCAGTTCTAGAGCGGGGGCCTACGAGCAGTACTTC. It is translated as CASSSRAGAYEQYF.

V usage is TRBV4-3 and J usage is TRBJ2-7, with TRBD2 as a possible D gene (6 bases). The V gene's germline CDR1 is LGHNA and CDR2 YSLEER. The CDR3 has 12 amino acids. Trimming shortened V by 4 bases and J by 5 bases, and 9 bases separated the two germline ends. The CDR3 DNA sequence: TGCGCCAGCAGCCGTTGGGGGGACGAGCAGTACTTC. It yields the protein CASSRWGDEQYF.

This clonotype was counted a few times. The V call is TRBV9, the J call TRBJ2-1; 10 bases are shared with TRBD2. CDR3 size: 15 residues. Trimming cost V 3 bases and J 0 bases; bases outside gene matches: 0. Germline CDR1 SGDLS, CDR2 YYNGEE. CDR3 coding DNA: TGTGCCAGCAGCGCTAGCGGGAGCTCCTACAATGAGCAGTTCTTC. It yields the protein CASSASGSSYNEQFF. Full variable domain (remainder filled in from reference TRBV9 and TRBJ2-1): DSGVTQTPKHLITATGQRVTLRCSPRSGDLSVYWYQQSLDQGLQFLIQYYNGEERAKGNILERFSAQQFPDLHSELNLSSLELGDSALYFCASSASGSSYNEQFFGPGTRLTVL.

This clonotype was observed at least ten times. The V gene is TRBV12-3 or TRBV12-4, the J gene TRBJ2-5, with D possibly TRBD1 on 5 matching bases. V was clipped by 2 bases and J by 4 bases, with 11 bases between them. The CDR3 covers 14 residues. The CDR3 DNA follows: TGTGCCAGCAGTTTACGGCAGGGTGGAGAGACCCAGTACTTC. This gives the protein CASSLRQGGETQYF.

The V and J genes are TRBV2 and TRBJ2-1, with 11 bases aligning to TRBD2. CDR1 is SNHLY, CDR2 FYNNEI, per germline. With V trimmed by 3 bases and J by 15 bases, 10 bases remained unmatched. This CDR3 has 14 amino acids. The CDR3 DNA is TGTGCCAGCAGTGAGATGCCGTCTAGCGGGAGGCGGTTCTTC. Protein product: CASSEMPSSGRRFF.

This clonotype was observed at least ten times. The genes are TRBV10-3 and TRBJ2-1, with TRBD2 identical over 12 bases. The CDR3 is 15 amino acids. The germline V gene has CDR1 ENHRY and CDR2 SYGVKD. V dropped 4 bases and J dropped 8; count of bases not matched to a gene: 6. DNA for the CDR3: TGTGCCATCAGTGTAACTAGCGGGAGGAGCGATGAGCAGTTCTTC. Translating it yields CAISVTSGRSDEQFF.

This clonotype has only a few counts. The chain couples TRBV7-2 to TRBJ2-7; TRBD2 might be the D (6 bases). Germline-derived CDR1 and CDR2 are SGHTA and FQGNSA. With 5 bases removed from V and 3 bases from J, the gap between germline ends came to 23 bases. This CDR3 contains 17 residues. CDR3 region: CASSRVTSWGINYEQYF. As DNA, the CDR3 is TGTGCCAGCAGCAGAGTGACTAGTTGGGGGATCAACTACGAGCAGTACTTC. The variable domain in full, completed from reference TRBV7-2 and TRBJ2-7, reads GAGVSQSPSNKVTEKGKDVELRCDPISGHTALYWYRQSLGQGLEFLIYFQGNSAPDKSGLPSDRFSAERTGGSVSTLTIQRTQQEDSAVYLCASSRVTSWGINYEQYFGPGTRLTVT.

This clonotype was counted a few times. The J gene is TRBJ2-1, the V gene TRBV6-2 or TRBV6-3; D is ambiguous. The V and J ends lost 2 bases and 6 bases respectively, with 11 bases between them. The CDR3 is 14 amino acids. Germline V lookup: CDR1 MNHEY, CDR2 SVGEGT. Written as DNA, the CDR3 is TGTGCCAGCAGTTACCGTCGGGCCGTCAATGAGCAGTTCTTC. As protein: CASSYRRAVNEQFF.

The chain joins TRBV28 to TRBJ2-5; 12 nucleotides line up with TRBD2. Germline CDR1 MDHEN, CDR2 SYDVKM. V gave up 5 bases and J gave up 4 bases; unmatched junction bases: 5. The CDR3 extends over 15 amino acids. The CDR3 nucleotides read TGTGCCAGCAGTAAACCGGGACTAGCGGGAGAGACCCAGTACTTC. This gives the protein CASSKPGLAGETQYF.

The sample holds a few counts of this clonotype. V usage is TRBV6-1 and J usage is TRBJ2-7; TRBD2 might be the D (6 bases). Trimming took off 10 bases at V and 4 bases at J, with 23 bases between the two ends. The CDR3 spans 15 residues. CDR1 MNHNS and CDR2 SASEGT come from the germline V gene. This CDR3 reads CATQVAGTSVYEQYF. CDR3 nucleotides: TGTGCCACCCAGGTGGCGGGAACTTCCGTTTACGAGCAGTACTTC.

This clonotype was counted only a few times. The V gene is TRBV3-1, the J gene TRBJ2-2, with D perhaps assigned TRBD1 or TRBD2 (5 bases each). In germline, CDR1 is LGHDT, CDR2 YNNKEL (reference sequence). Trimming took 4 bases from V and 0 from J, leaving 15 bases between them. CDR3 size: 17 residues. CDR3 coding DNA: TGTGCCAGCAGCCCCCCTTTCGTGGGACCGAACACCGGGGAGCTGTTTTTT. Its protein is CASSPPFVGPNTGELFF.

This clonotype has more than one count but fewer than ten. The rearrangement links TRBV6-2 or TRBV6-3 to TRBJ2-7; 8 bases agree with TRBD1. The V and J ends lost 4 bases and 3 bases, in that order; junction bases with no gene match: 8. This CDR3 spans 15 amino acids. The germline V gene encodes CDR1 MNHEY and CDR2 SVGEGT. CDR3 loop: CASSWTGQANYEQYF. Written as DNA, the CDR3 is TGTGCCAGCAGTTGGACGGGACAGGCGAACTACGAGCAGTACTTC.

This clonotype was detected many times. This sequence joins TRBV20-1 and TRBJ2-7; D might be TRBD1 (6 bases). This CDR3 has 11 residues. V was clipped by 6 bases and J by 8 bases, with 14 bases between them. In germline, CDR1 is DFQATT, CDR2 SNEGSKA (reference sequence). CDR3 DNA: TGCAGTGCCGGGACATCTAGTAAGCAGTACTTC. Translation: CSAGTSSKQYF.

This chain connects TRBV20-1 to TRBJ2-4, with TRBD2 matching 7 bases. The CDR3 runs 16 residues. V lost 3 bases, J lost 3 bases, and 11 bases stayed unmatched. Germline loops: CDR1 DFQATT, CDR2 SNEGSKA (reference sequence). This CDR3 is CSARSREGVGKNIQYF. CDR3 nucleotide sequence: TGCAGTGCTAGGTCTAGGGAGGGAGTTGGCAAAAACATTCAGTACTTC.

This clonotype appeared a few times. In DNA, the CDR3 is TGTGCCAGCAGTTACTCTACAGGGGGGAATTCACCCCTCCACTTT. Protein sequence: CASSYSTGGNSPLHF. This rearrangement joins TRBV6-5 to TRBJ1-6, with 8 bases identical to TRBD1. Germline assignment: CDR1 MNHEY and CDR2 SVGAGI. V lost 0 bases, J lost 7 bases, and 2 bases stayed unmatched. This CDR3 has 15 amino acids.

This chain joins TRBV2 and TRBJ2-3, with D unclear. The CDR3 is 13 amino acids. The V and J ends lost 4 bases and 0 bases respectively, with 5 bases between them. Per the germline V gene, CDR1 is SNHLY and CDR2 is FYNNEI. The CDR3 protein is CASSGDSTDTQYF. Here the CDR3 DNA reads TGTGCCAGCAGTGGGGATAGCACAGATACGCAGTATTTT.

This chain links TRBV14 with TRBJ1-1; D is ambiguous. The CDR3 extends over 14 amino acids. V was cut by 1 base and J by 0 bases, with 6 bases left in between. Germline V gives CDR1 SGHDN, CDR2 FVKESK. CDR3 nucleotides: TGTGCCAGCAGCCAAGGACTCGTGAACACTGAAGCTTTCTTT. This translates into CASSQGLVNTEAFF.

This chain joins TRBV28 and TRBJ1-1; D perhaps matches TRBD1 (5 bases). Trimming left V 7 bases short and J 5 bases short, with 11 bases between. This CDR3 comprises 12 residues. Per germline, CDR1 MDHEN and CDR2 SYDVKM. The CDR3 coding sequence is TGTGCCAGCACCAGGGCGGAAACTGAAGCTTTCTTT. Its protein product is CASTRAETEAFF. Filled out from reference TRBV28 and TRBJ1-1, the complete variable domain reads DVKVTQSSRYLVKRTGEKVFLECVQDMDHENMFWYRQDPGLGLRLIYFSYDVKMKEKGDIPEGYSVSREKKERFSLILESASTNQTSMYLCASTRAETEAFFGQGTRLTVV.

CDR3 sequence: CASSYGRGTDTQYF. DNA for the CDR3: TGTGCCAGCAGTTATGGACGTGGGACAGATACGCAGTATTTT. This chain connects TRBV6-6 to TRBJ2-3; D gene uncertain. Trimming took 3 bases from V and 3 from J, leaving 10 bases between them. In germline, CDR1 is MNHNY, CDR2 SVGAGI (reference sequence). This CDR3 comprises 14 residues.

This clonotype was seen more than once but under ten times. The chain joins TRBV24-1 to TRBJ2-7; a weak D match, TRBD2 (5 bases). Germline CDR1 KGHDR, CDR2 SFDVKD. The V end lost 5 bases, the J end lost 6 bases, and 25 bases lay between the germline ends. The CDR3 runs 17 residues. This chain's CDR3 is CATSVQPEGLGWCEQYF. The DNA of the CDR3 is TGTGCCACCAGTGTCCAACCTGAGGGTCTGGGCTGGTGCGAGCAGTACTTC.

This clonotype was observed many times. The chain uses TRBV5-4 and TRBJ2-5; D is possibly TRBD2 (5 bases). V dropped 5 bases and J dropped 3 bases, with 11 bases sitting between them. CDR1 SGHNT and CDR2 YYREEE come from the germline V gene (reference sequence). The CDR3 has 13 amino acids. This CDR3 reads CASSLLAEETQYF. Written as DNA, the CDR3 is TGTGCCAGCAGTCTCCTAGCAGAAGAGACCCAGTACTTC.

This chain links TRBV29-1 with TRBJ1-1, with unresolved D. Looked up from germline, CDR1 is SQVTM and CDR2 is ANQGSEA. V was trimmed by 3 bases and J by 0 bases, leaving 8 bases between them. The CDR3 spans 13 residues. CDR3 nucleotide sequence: TGCAGCGTTGAGGTGGGCATGAACACTGAAGCTTTCTTT. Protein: CSVEVGMNTEAFF. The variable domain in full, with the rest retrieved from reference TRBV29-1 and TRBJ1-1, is SAVISQKPSRDICQRGTSLTIQCQVDSQVTMMFWYRQQPGQSLTLIATANQGSEATYESGFVIDKFPISRPNLTFSTLTVSNMSPEDSSIYLCSVEVGMNTEAFFGQGTRLTVV.

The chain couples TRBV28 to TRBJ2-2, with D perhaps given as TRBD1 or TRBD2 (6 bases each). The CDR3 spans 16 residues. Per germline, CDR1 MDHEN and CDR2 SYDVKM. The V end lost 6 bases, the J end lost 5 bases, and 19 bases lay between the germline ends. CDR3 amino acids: CASSLLQGGSTGELFF. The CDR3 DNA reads TGTGCCAGCAGCCTCTTACAGGGAGGTTCGACCGGGGAGCTGTTTTTT.